Reported below is one T cell receptor beta chain. The sample is drawn from a study of blood T cell repertoires in COVID-19. Study in general: The United States, Italy and Spain supplied acute and convalescent COVID-19 samples. In each case, the material was cDNA or gDNA derived from T cells, B-cell-depleted T cells, or PBMCs.

Methods used by the authors: Reference gene primer amplification gave nucleated cell count estimates. Clones were read by immunoSEQ multiplex PCR, and TCRdb kept only the in-frame ones, dropping some. V, J and clone size were drawn from that table, and D and trimming were deduced from the DNA. Counted here are 150,000 or so clones, more than 75% occurring once; the ten biggest clones make up roughly 19%. Deletions cut 2 bases from V and 0 bases from J, with 8 bases between. The germline V gene has CDR1 WNHNN and CDR2 SYGVQD (reference sequence). This CDR3 contains 15 residues. This sequence originates from a man aged 55 to 70 with active or convalescent COVID-19. Sequenced: peripheral blood. The chain combines TRBV10-1 with TRBJ2-1; no reliable D call. This CDR3 reads CASSEMRSSYNEQFF. DNA for the CDR3: TGCGCCAGCAGTGAGATGCGGAGCTCCTACAATGAGCAGTTCTTC.